Listed below are T cell receptor beta chains from one sample, sequenced in a study of blood T cell repertoires in COVID-19. Produced via immunoSEQ multiplex PCR; TCRdb's table is partial and in-frame only. The table has 250,000 or so clones, about nine tenths seen once; the top ten hold roughly 6.3%. Sequencing used peripheral blood. All receptors come from a woman aged 25 to 45 with COVID-19, enrolled during active disease. Each CDR3 is given with its conserved first and last residue. The D gene is left open where the match is weak. Rows may omit the clone size; those that give it use once, few, many or a size class.

>TRBD1|TRBJ2-3|TRBV27|.
TGTGCCAGCAGTTTGGAGACAGGGGCGGCAGATACGCAGTATTTT
CASSLETGAADTQYF
>.|TRBJ1-1|TRBV4-1|.
TGCGCCAGCAGCCAAGCCAGGGGTAACACTGAAGCTTTCTTT
CASSQARGNTEAFF
>.|TRBJ1-5|TRBV12-3/TRBV12-4|few
TGTGCCAGCAGTTTGGGGGGTAAGCAGCCCCAGCATTTT
CASSLGGKQPQHF
>.|TRBJ1-1|TRBV5-1|.
TGCGCTAGTTCCCTTAGTTTTTTGAACACTGAAGCTTTCTTT
CASSLSFLNTEAFF
>.|TRBJ2-2|TRBV19|.
TGTGCCAGTAGTACCCAATCGTTCGGGTCCGAAGAAGGGGAGCTGTTTTTT
CASSTQSFGSEEGELFF
>TRBD1|TRBJ2-7|TRBV19|.
TGTGCCAGTAGTATAGGGACAGGGATCTTCTACGAGCAGTACTTC
CASSIGTGIFYEQYF
>TRBD1|TRBJ2-7|TRBV2|.
TGTGCCAGCAGTGAAGCGAGGGACAGGCAGGACCTCTACGAGCAGTACTTC
CASSEARDRQDLYEQYF
>.|TRBJ1-1|TRBV27|few
TGTGCCAGCAGTTTATCGCAGGGCGCTGAAGCTTTCTTT
CASSLSQGAEAFF
>TRBD2|TRBJ2-1|TRBV11-2|.
TGTGCCAGCAGCTTAGCCAGGACTAGCGGGAGATACAATGAGCAGTTCTTC
CASSLARTSGRYNEQFF
>.|TRBJ2-7|TRBV2|once
TGTGCCAGCAGTGAATCTTCCTACGAGCAGTACTTC
CASSESSYEQYF
>.|TRBJ2-1|TRBV4-3|.
TGCGCCAGCAGCCAAAATGGCGGCCCATACAATGAGCAGTTCTTC
CASSQNGGPYNEQFF
>.|TRBJ2-2|TRBV18|.
TGTGCCAGCACTGCGGGCGGGGGCCGTACCGGGGAGCTGTTTTTT
CASTAGGGRTGELFF
>.|TRBJ1-1|TRBV19|.
TGTGCCAGTAACTCCTACGGGTACACTGAAGCTTTCTTT
CASNSYGYTEAFF
>TRBD1|TRBJ1-4|TRBV27|.
TGTGCCAGCACCCTCCGGACAGGGTCGGGGGAAAAACTGTTTTTT
CASTLRTGSGEKLFF
>TRBD1|TRBJ1-5|TRBV27|.
TGTGCCAGCAGGGAAAGGGGGCTCGGCCAGCCCCAGCATTTT
CASRERGLGQPQHF
>.|TRBJ1-2|TRBV28|.
TGTGCCAGCAGGATCAGGGTATTGGACTATGGCTACACCTTC
CASRIRVLDYGYTF
>.|TRBJ1-1|TRBV29-1|.
TGCAGCGTCGGCCCAGAGGTTAACACTGAAGCTTTCTTT
CSVGPEVNTEAFF
>.|TRBJ2-3|TRBV5-6|.
TGTGCCAGCAGCGAACCGGGACTCATAGTTCACACAGATACGCAGTATTTT
CASSEPGLIVHTDTQYF
>.|TRBJ1-1|TRBV5-1|.
TGCGCCAGCAGCGCCTGGGACGGGGGGAACACTGAAGCTTTCTTT
CASSAWDGGNTEAFF
>TRBD1|TRBJ1-2|TRBV30|once
TGTGCCTGGAGTACTCGGACAGGGGATGGCTACACCTTC
CAWSTRTGDGYTF
>.|TRBJ2-3|TRBV6-4|.
TGTGCCAGCCTACAGGGAATTTACACAGATACGCAGTATTTT
CASLQGIYTDTQYF
>TRBD2|TRBJ2-4|TRBV12-5|.
TGTGCTAGTGGGCCGGGACTAGCGGGAAACATTCAGTACTTC
CASGPGLAGNIQYF
>TRBD2|TRBJ2-5|TRBV24-1|.
TGTGCCACCAGTGATTTGCATGGCGGGGGGGCCCGAGAGACCCAGTACTTC
CATSDLHGGGARETQYF
>TRBD1|TRBJ1-4|TRBV5-4|.
TGTGCCAGCAGCTTCAACAGGGGAGTCGGAGAAAAACTGTTTTTT
CASSFNRGVGEKLFF
>TRBD1|TRBJ1-5|TRBV7-9|.
TGTGCCAGCAGCTTAGGGGCAGGGGGCAACAATCAGCCCCAGCATTTT
CASSLGAGGNNQPQHF
>.|TRBJ1-6|TRBV6-4|.
TGTGCCAGCAGTGTCAGGGCAGGGTACTATAATTCACCCCTCCACTTT
CASSVRAGYYNSPLHF
>.|TRBJ1-1|TRBV19|.
TGTGCCAGTAGTATTTCACCAGGTGAGGGCGAAGCTTTCTTT
CASSISPGEGEAFF
>TRBD1|TRBJ2-7|TRBV28|.
TGTGCCAGCAGCCCCGGGACAGGGAGCGAGCAGTACTTC
CASSPGTGSEQYF
>TRBD1|TRBJ1-4|TRBV7-9|.
TGTGCCAGCAGCTCCTACACAGGGGTTAATGAAAAACTGTTTTTT
CASSSYTGVNEKLFF
>TRBD2|TRBJ2-4|TRBV6-5|.
TGTGCCAGCAGTTCCACGGGGGGAAACATTCAGTACTTC
CASSSTGGNIQYF
>TRBD1|TRBJ1-5|TRBV7-7|.
TGTGCTAGCAGCGTTACAGGGGAAATTGGGGACAGGGTGTATAGCAATCAGCCCCAGCATTTT
CASSVTGEIGDRVYSNQPQHF
>.|TRBJ2-6|TRBV19|.
TGTGCCAGTAGTACTCGGACAGAAATAAACTCTGGGGCCAACGTCCTGACTTTC
CASSTRTEINSGANVLTF
>.|TRBJ2-3|TRBV19|.
TGTGCCAGTAGTCCTCAGGTAGCGAGTGCAGATACGCAGTATTTT
CASSPQVASADTQYF
>TRBD2|TRBJ2-3|TRBV5-1|.
TGCGCCAGCAGCTTGGGCTTGACTAGCGTAGATACGCAGTATTTT
CASSLGLTSVDTQYF
>TRBD1|TRBJ1-2|TRBV24-1|.
TGTGCCACCAGTGATCCGGGGACAGTCTATGGCTACACCTTC
CATSDPGTVYGYTF
>TRBD1|TRBJ2-7|TRBV5-6|once
TGTGCCAGCAGCTTGGGGGACAGGGAACCGTACTTC
CASSLGDREPYF
>TRBD1|TRBJ1-3|TRBV9|few
TGTGCCAGCAGCGTAGGGGGACAGGGTCACTCTGGAAACACCATATATTTT
CASSVGGQGHSGNTIYF
>.|TRBJ1-1|TRBV11-2|.
TGTGCCAGCAGCTTAGGTGGGGCCACTGAAGCTTTCTTT
CASSLGGATEAFF
>.|TRBJ2-5|TRBV3-1/TRBV3-2|.
TGTGCCAGCAGCCCTGGGACGCAGGGGGGGACCCAGTACTTC
CASSPGTQGGTQYF
>.|TRBJ1-6|TRBV28|.
TGTGCCAGCAGTTTATGGCGGCAGGGTGGTTCACCCCTCCACTTT
CASSLWRQGGSPLHF
>TRBD1|TRBJ1-2|TRBV4-3|.
TGCGCCAGCAGCCAAGGCTCTCGGGACAGGGGAATCGGCTACACCTTC
CASSQGSRDRGIGYTF
>TRBD1|TRBJ1-5|TRBV6-2/TRBV6-3|.
TGTGCCAGCAGTTTACTCTCCGGGACAGGGGATCAGCCCCAGCATTTT
CASSLLSGTGDQPQHF
>.|TRBJ2-3|TRBV10-3|.
TGTGCCATCAGTGAGTCTCGGGTTGCCACAGATACGCAGTATTTT
CAISESRVATDTQYF
>TRBD1|TRBJ1-2|TRBV27|.
TGTGCCAGCAGGGTTAATTCGGACAGGGGGCTCTATGGCTACACCTTC
CASRVNSDRGLYGYTF
>TRBD1|TRBJ2-3|TRBV11-3|.
TGTGCCAGCAGCCCTCGGACAGGGATGTTGACAGATACGCAGTATTTT
CASSPRTGMLTDTQYF
>TRBD2|TRBJ2-5|TRBV18|once
TGTGCCAGCTCACCTAGCGGGATCGAAGAGACCCAGTACTTC
CASSPSGIEETQYF